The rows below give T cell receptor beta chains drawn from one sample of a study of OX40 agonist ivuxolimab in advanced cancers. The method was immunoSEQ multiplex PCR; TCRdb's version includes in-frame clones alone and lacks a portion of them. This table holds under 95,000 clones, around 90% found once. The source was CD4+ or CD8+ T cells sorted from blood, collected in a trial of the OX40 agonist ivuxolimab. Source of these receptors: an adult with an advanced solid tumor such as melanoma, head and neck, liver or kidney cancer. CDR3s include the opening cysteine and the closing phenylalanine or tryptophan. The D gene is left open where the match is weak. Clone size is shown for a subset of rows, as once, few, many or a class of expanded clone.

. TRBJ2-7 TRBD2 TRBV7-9 CASSLVGGPSYEQYF TGTGCCAGCAGCTTAGTGGGAGGGCCCTCCTACGAGCAGTACTTC
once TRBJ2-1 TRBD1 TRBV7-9 CASSAQGQGLNEQFF TGTGCCAGCAGCGCCCAAGGACAGGGTCTCAATGAGCAGTTCTTC
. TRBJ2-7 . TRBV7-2 CASSLGPGLYEQYF TGTGCCAGCAGCTTAGGTCCAGGGTTGTACGAGCAGTACTTC
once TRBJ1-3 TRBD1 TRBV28 CASKAGGVEGNTIYF TGTGCCAGTAAGGCAGGGGGGGTGGAAGGAAACACCATATATTTT
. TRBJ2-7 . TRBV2 CASTPRRGEQYF TGTGCCAGCACTCCCCGAAGGGGCGAGCAGTACTTC
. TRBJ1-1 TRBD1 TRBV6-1 CASTTGTGFYTEAFF TGTGCCAGCACCACCGGGACAGGGTTTTACACTGAAGCTTTCTTT
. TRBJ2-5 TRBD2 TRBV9 CASSFQREGQETQYF TGTGCCAGCAGCTTCCAGCGGGAGGGCCAAGAGACCCAGTACTTC
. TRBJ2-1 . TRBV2 CASTLSGQGRIFF TGTGCCAGCACTTTGTCAGGGCAGGGTAGAATTTTCTTC
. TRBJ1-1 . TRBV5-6 CASSLVGSWQLNTEAFF TGTGCCAGCAGCTTGGTAGGAAGTTGGCAGTTGAACACTGAAGCTTTCTTT
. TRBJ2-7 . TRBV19 CASSIGGGDYEQYF TGTGCCAGTAGTATAGGCGGCGGAGACTACGAGCAGTACTTC
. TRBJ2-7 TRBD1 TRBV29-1 CSVVSRTGTYEQYF TGCAGCGTTGTATCCAGGACAGGGACCTACGAGCAGTACTTC
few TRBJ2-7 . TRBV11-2 CASSLGTYEQYF TGTGCCAGCAGCTTGGGGACCTACGAGCAGTACTTC
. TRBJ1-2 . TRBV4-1 CASSQGTQVNYGYTF TGCGCCAGCAGCCAAGGGACACAGGTTAACTATGGCTACACCTTC
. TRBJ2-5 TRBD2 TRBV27 CASSSRLAGVGETQYF TGTGCCAGCAGTTCACGACTAGCGGGAGTTGGTGAGACCCAGTACTTC
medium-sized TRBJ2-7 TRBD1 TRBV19 CASGPGTGVYEQYF TGTGCCAGTGGTCCCGGGACAGGGGTCTACGAGCAGTACTTC
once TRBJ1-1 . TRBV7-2 CASSLRGGSNTEAFF TGTGCCAGCAGCCTAAGGGGTGGGTCTAACACTGAAGCTTTCTTT
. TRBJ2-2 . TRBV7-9 CASYGIWGHDTGELFF TGTGCCAGCTATGGCATATGGGGGCACGACACCGGGGAGCTGTTTTTT
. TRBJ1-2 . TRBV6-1 CASSPRERGYGYTF TGTGCCAGCAGTCCCAGGGAGAGGGGCTATGGCTACACCTTC
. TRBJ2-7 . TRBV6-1 CASRGNYEQYF TGTGCCAGCAGGGGGAACTACGAGCAGTACTTC
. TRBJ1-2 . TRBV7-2 CASSLETLSAINYGYTF TGTGCCAGCAGCTTAGAGACGTTGTCAGCGATTAACTATGGCTACACCTTC
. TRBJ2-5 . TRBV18 CASSPRDIETQYF TGTGCCAGCTCACCAAGGGACATAGAGACCCAGTACTTC
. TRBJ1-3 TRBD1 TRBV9 CASRGQATGNTIYF TGTGCCAGCAGGGGACAGGCCACTGGAAACACCATATATTTT
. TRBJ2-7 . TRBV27 CASRGGGYEQYF TGTGCCAGCAGGGGAGGGGGCTACGAGCAGTACTTC
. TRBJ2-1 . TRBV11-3 CASSLGAVYNEQFF TGTGCCAGCAGCCTCGGAGCGGTTTACAATGAGCAGTTCTTC
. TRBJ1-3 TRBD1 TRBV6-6 CASSQTGGPGNTIYF TGTGCCAGCAGTCAGACAGGGGGCCCTGGAAACACCATATATTTT
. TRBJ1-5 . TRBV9 CASSPNLVRGLSNQPQHF TGTGCCAGCAGCCCCAACCTTGTTCGGGGATTGAGCAATCAGCCCCAGCATTTT
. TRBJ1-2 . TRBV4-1 CASSQDINGNYGYTF TGCGCCAGCAGCCAAGACATAAACGGGAACTATGGCTACACCTTC
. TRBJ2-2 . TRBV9 CASSVGLTGELFF TGTGCCAGCAGCGTCGGCCTTACCGGGGAGCTGTTTTTT
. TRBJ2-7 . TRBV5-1 CASSTDSYEQYF TGCGCCAGCAGCACCGACAGCTACGAGCAGTACTTC
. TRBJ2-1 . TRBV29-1 CSVEDPDLSYNEQFF TGCAGCGTTGAAGATCCTGATTTATCCTACAATGAGCAGTTCTTC
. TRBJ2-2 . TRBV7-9 CASSFVVLGGRNTGELFF TGTGCCAGCAGCTTCGTCGTGCTTGGGGGTCGGAACACCGGGGAGCTGTTTTTT
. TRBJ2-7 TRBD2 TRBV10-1 CASSFGTSGDPYEQYF TGCGCCAGCAGTTTCGGGACTAGCGGGGACCCCTACGAGCAGTACTTC
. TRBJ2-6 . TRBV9 CASSVSGANVLTF TGTGCCAGCAGCGTCTCTGGGGCCAACGTCCTGACTTTC
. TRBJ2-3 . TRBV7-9 CASSPDQGYTQYF TGTGCCAGCAGCCCGGATCAAGGGTATACGCAGTATTTT